These T cell receptor beta chains were read from a single sample in a study of cytomegalovirus exposure and HLA in healthy donors. Generated by immunoSEQ multiplex PCR, the TCRdb table keeps only in-frame clones and is missing some. The sample comprises around 130,000 clones, 80% of which are singletons, and 4% rests with the top ten. Input material: PBMCs. All receptors come from a woman aged 40 to 55 in good health and CMV-seronegative. CDR3s leave out the opening cysteine and the closing phenylalanine or tryptophan. Each record gives: D gene, clone size, CDR3 length, J gene, V gene, CDR3 protein. The D gene is left open where the match is weak. Clone sizes are given selectively: once, few, many, or a class where the clone is expanded.

NA,NA,12,TRBJ2-5,TRBV15,ATRIWESRETQY
TRBD2,NA,15,TRBJ2-3,TRBV9,ASSVTHGRASTDTQY
TRBD2,few,15,TRBJ2-2,TRBV4-3,ASSQGATSELTGELF
NA,NA,11,TRBJ1-5,TRBV7-6,ASSLGGDQPQH
TRBD1,NA,14,TRBJ2-2,TRBV2,ASSSTDRGWAGELF
NA,few,13,TRBJ2-1,TRBV27,ASSFSPRLYNEQF
TRBD1,NA,13,TRBJ1-1,TRBV5-4,ASRNRDRMNTEAF
NA,NA,11,TRBJ1-5,TRBV10-3,AISGNRDQPQH
NA,NA,12,TRBJ1-1,TRBV7-6,ASSQGLQNTEAF
TRBD1,NA,13,TRBJ1-1,TRBV5-1,ASSSDRGLDTEAF
TRBD2,NA,12,TRBJ2-1,TRBV4-3,ASSQDRGLNEQF
NA,NA,13,TRBJ2-6,TRBV15,ATSRGVSGANVLT
NA,NA,13,TRBJ2-2,TRBV7-2,ASSAEQGQLGELF
NA,once,12,TRBJ2-7,TRBV10-2,ASSESPGDYEQY
TRBD1,NA,12,TRBJ1-2,TRBV7-2,ASSLMGQGYGYT
NA,few,14,TRBJ1-4,TRBV19,ASSQWGRGTNEKLF
TRBD2,NA,14,TRBJ2-1,TRBV5-1,ASSPLAGLDGDEQF
NA,NA,13,TRBJ1-6,TRBV19,ASFIDSSYNSPLH
NA,NA,13,TRBJ1-6,TRBV7-9,ASSWAGDNNSPLH
TRBD2,few,14,TRBJ2-3,TRBV7-2,ASSIRLAGGPDTQY
NA,NA,13,TRBJ2-2,TRBV7-9,ASSLGASNTGELF
NA,NA,11,TRBJ2-1,TRBV29-1,SVAGMNYNEQF
TRBD1,NA,13,TRBJ1-5,TRBV19,ASSGTGQPAQPQH
NA,NA,15,TRBJ2-6,TRBV7-3,ASSLAPAGSGANVLT
TRBD2,NA,14,TRBJ2-3,TRBV4-1,ASRLLGSGSADTQY
NA,NA,10,TRBJ2-3,TRBV4-3,ASSQEGVTQY
TRBD2,NA,14,TRBJ2-1,TRBV18,ASSPIPAGAGNEQF
TRBD2,NA,16,TRBJ2-1,TRBV11-2,ASSLRRLAGVKGDEQF
TRBD2,few,14,TRBJ2-1,TRBV5-6,ASSLVPGGPSNEQF
NA,once,13,TRBJ1-3,TRBV7-8,PSSLFGNSGNTIY
TRBD1,NA,10,TRBJ1-1,TRBV27,ASSTGGGEAF
NA,NA,10,TRBJ2-5,TRBV6-6,ASSNSQETQY
TRBD1,NA,13,TRBJ1-4,TRBV6-5,ASSLGQGGGEKLF
NA,NA,13,TRBJ1-6,TRBV10-3,AISEQDSLNSPLH
NA,NA,14,TRBJ2-7,TRBV5-6,ASSSGGGSTGIEQY
NA,NA,11,TRBJ1-5,TRBV7-6,ASSSTLGQPQH
NA,NA,11,TRBJ1-5,TRBV2,ASRRGTSQPQH
NA,NA,14,TRBJ1-6,TRBV7-2,ASSPLWGGANSPLH
NA,NA,14,TRBJ1-2,TRBV5-1,ASSLDLYGGDYGYT
NA,few,13,TRBJ1-5,TRBV6-5,ASRSSGGRNQPQH
NA,NA,11,TRBJ2-1,TRBV29-1,SVPVSGFDEQF
TRBD1,NA,13,TRBJ1-2,TRBV4-2,ASSQDRDRGNGYT
TRBD1,NA,14,TRBJ2-7,TRBV7-6,ASSSYRDRGSYEQY
NA,once,12,TRBJ1-1,TRBV4-1,ASSQWQVSTEAF
TRBD1,few,12,TRBJ2-6,TRBV19,ASRDRAGANVLT
NA,NA,11,TRBJ2-2,TRBV7-2,ASSLQGVGELF
NA,NA,15,TRBJ1-3,TRBV7-8,ASSLGTGGFSGNTIY
TRBD2,NA,11,TRBJ2-7,TRBV7-9,ASSSGLANEQY
NA,NA,11,TRBJ1-3,TRBV5-1,ASSLQNPNTIY
TRBD2,NA,15,TRBJ2-3,TRBV13,ASSLGLLAGSTDTQY
TRBD1,NA,12,TRBJ1-5,TRBV2,ASQGQGLNQPQH
NA,NA,11,TRBJ2-7,TRBV28,ASSLGQFYEQY
TRBD2,NA,16,TRBJ2-7,TRBV5-6,ASSSTSGRANGPYEQY
NA,NA,11,TRBJ1-6,TRBV10-3,AITQEGNSPLH